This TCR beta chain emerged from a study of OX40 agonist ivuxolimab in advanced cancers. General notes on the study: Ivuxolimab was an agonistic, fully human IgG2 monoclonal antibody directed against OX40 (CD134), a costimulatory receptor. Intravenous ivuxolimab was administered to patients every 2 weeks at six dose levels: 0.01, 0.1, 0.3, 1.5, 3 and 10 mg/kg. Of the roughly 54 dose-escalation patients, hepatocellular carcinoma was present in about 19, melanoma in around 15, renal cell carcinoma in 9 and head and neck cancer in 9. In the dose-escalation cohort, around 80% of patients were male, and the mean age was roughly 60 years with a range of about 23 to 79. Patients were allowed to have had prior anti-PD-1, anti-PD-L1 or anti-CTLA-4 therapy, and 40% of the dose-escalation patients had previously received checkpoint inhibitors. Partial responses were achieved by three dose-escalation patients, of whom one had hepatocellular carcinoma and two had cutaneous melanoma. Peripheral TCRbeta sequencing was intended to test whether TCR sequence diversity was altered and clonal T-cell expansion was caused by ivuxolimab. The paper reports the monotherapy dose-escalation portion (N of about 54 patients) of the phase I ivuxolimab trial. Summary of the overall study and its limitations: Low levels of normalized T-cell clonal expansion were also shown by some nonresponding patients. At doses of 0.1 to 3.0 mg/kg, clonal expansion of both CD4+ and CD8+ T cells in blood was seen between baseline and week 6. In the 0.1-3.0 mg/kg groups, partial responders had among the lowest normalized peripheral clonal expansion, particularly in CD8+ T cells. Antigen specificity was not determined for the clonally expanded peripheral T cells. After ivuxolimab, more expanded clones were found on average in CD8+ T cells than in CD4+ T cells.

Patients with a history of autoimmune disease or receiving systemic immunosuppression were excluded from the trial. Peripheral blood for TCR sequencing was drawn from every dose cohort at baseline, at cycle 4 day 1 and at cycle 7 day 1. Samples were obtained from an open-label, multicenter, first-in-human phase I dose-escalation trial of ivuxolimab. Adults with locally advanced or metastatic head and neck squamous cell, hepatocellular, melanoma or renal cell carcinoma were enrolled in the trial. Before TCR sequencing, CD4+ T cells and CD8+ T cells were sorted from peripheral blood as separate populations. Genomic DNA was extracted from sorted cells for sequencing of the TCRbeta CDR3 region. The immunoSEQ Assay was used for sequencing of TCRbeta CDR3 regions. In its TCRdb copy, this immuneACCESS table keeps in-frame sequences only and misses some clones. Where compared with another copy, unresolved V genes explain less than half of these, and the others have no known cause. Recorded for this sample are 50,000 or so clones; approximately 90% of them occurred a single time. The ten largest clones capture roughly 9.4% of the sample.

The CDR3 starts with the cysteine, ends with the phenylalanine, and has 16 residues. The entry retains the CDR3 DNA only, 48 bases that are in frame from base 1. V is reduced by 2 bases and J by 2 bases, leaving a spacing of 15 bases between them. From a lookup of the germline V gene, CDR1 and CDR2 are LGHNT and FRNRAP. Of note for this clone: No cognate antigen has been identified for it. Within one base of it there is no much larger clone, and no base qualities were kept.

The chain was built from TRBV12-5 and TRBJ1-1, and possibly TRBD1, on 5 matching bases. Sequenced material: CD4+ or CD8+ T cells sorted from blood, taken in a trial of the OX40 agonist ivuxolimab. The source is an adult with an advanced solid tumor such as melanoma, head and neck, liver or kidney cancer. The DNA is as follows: TGTGCTAGTGGTTTGATTGGACACAGTCCTAACACTGAAGCTTTCTTT. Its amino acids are CASGLIGHSPNTEAFF.